These 16 T cell receptor beta chains were sequenced from one sample in a study of blood T cell repertoires in COVID-19. The protocol was immunoSEQ multiplex PCR, while the TCRdb copy is restricted to in-frame clones and leaves out a portion. The profile shows 95,000 to 110,000 clones, almost 85% of them singletons. The sample consisted of peripheral blood. All receptors derive from a human donor in a cohort sampled during active COVID-19.

The V call is TRBV6-5, the J call TRBJ2-6; D may be TRBD2 (6 bases). The CDR3 runs 15 residues. Trimming pared 4 bases from V and 1 base from J, leaving 8 bases between. Germline V gene sequence: CDR1 MNHEY, CDR2 SVGAGI. For the CDR3, the DNA is TGTGCCAGCAGTTCAGGAGGGTCTGGGGCCAACGTCCTGACTTTC. This sequence encodes CASSSGGSGANVLTF.

The J gene is TRBJ1-2, the V gene TRBV7-2; TRBD1 agrees at 7 bases. The CDR3 runs 15 residues. Germline trimming cut 4 bases from V and 1 base from J; bases unmatched to any gene: 6. Germline V gene lookup returns CDR1 SGHTA and CDR2 FQGNSA. CDR3 protein: CASSSMTGLNYGYTF. As DNA, the CDR3 is TGTGCCAGCAGCTCGATGACAGGGCTTAACTATGGCTACACCTTC. Based on the CDR3 plus reference TRBV7-2 and TRBJ1-2, the full variable domain is GAGVSQSPSNKVTEKGKDVELRCDPISGHTALYWYRQSLGQGLEFLIYFQGNSAPDKSGLPSDRFSAERTGGSVSTLTIQRTQQEDSAVYLCASSSMTGLNYGYTFGSGTRLTVV.

The chain recombines TRBV24-1 with TRBJ1-1; 9 nucleotides match TRBD1. Trimming took 2 bases from V and 10 from J; bases not matched to a gene: 7. The CDR3 spans 14 residues. The germline V gene encodes CDR1 KGHDR and CDR2 SFDVKD. CDR3 region: CATSDSRTGERAFF. The CDR3 region has the DNA TGTGCCACCAGTGATTCTCGGACAGGGGAACGAGCTTTCTTT.

V usage is TRBV25-1 and J usage is TRBJ1-5; D is unresolved. Between the trimmed V and J ends, which lost 1 base and 3 bases, there was a span of 7 bases. This CDR3 has 14 amino acids. Germline CDR1 reads MGHDK; CDR2 reads SYGVNS. The CDR3 loop is CASSESGYNQPQHF. The CDR3, as DNA: TGTGCCAGCAGTGAATCGGGGTACAATCAGCCCCAGCATTTT.

This clone was detected once. The CDR3 sequence: CASSRDREGGYTF. Here the CDR3 DNA reads TGTGCCAGCTCCCGGGACAGGGAGGGTGGCTACACCTTC. The rearrangement joins TRBV2 to TRBJ1-2; 9 nucleotides line up with TRBD1. The CDR3 spans 13 residues. The germline gives CDR1 SNHLY, CDR2 FYNNEI. Trimming at V came to 8 bases and at J to 7 bases, leaving 8 bases not matched to a gene.

J is TRBJ2-5 and V is TRBV24-1, with 7 bases fitting TRBD2. This CDR3 has 14 residues. V dropped 5 bases and J dropped 4; count of bases not matched to a gene: 6. The germline V gene has CDR1 KGHDR and CDR2 SFDVKD. CDR3 loop: CATSARGGGETQYF. CDR3 DNA: TGTGCCACCAGTGCCCGTGGCGGGGGAGAGACCCAGTACTTC.

The chain combines TRBV4-2 with TRBJ2-3, with no clear D. The germline V gene encodes CDR1 LGHNA and CDR2 YNFKEQ. The CDR3 loop spans 14 amino acids. The ends were cut back, 2 bases at V and 0 bases at J, with 6 bases in the middle. CDR3 amino acids: CASSQQSSTDTQYF. In nucleotides, the CDR3 is TGTGCCAGCAGCCAACAGTCTAGCACAGATACGCAGTATTTT.

The chain uses TRBV5-1 and TRBJ2-2; TRBD1 matches at 9 bases. The germline gives CDR1 SGHRS, CDR2 YFSETQ. The length of the CDR3 is 15 residues. The J segment lost 6 bases and the V segment lost 4 bases, leaving 7 bases of the junction unmatched. As DNA, the CDR3 is TGCGCCAGCAGCGGGCACAGGGGGCACGCCGGGGAGCTGTTTTTT. It codes for CASSGHRGHAGELFF. The variable domain in full, with the rest retrieved from reference TRBV5-1 and TRBJ2-2, is KAGVTQTPRYLIKTRGQQVTLSCSPISGHRSVSWYQQTPGQGLQFLFEYFSETQRNKGNFPGRFSGRQFSNSRSEMNVSTLELGDSALYLCASSGHRGHAGELFFGEGSRLTVL.

The V gene is TRBV6-5, the J gene TRBJ1-3; 8 bases are shared with TRBD1. V was clipped by 6 bases and J by 1 base; unmatched bases: 2. CDR3 length: 14 residues. Germline V gene sequence: CDR1 MNHEY, CDR2 SVGAGI. CDR3 amino acids: CASSRQGSGNTIYF. The CDR3 DNA sequence: TGTGCCAGCAGCCGACAGGGGTCTGGAAACACCATATATTTT.

V usage is TRBV30 and J usage is TRBJ2-2; TRBD2 matches at 9 bases. The germline CDR1 and CDR2 sequences are GTSNPN and SVGIG (reference sequence). The trim removed 4 bases at V and 5 bases at J, leaving 8 bases unmatched. This CDR3 is 15 amino acids long. CDR3 in DNA: TGTGCCTGGACCCCCGGGCTAGCGGGGACCGGGGAGCTGTTTTTT. Amino acid sequence: CAWTPGLAGTGELFF.

This clone showed up just a few times. The chain carries TRBV19 and TRBJ2-2, with 12 bases identical to TRBD2. CDR3 length: 16 residues. Germline CDR1 is LNHDA and CDR2 is SQIVND (reference sequence). V dropped 6 bases and J dropped 4; count of bases not matched to a gene: 6. CDR3 nucleotides: TGTGCCAGTAGAGAACTAGCGGGAGGACCCACCGGGGAGCTGTTTTTT. Amino acid sequence: CASRELAGGPTGELFF.

This chain connects TRBV19 to TRBJ1-1; TRBD1 aligns across 8 bases. Germline loops: CDR1 LNHDA, CDR2 SQIVND (reference sequence). J gave up 5 bases and V 5 bases, and 4 bases lay outside the gene matches. The length of the CDR3 is 13 residues. The CDR3 protein is CASSSTGETEAFF. The CDR3 bases are TGTGCCAGTAGTTCGACAGGGGAGACTGAAGCTTTCTTT.

The chain recombines TRBV4-3 with TRBJ1-5, with D possibly matching TRBD1 (5 bases). Germline CDR1 is LGHNA and CDR2 is YSLEER. Trimming stripped 0 bases from V and 3 bases from J, with 15 bases between. This CDR3 region has 17 residues. The CDR3 loop is CASSQDPSRGNNQPQHF. The CDR3 DNA reads TGCGCCAGCAGCCAAGATCCGAGTAGGGGTAACAATCAGCCCCAGCATTTT.

V and J are TRBV15 and TRBJ1-2; a weak D match, TRBD1 (6 bases). This CDR3 has 14 residues. Trimming left V 5 bases short and J 4 bases short, with 14 bases between. Germline V gene lookup returns CDR1 LNHNV and CDR2 YYDKDF (reference sequence). CDR3 nucleotide sequence: TGTGCCACCAGCCCTTTAGGGGGATTCTATGGCTACACCTTC. Translation: CATSPLGGFYGYTF.

The V and J genes are TRBV28 and TRBJ2-5, with D possibly matching TRBD2 (6 bases). The V end lost 6 bases, the J end lost 5 bases, and 25 bases lay between the germline ends. The germline V gene has CDR1 MDHEN and CDR2 SYDVKM. This CDR3 has 17 residues. Here the CDR3 DNA reads TGTGCCAGCAGCCCCGCGGCCGGTACGGGAGTTTCGGAGACCCAGTACTTC. Encoded protein: CASSPAAGTGVSETQYF.

The V call is TRBV7-2, the J call TRBJ2-7, with 14 nucleotides matching TRBD2. The V gene end was trimmed by 7 bases and the J gene end by 3 bases; junction bases not matched to a gene: 8. Germline V gene sequence: CDR1 SGHTA, CDR2 FQGNSA. The CDR3 totals 16 residues. The CDR3 DNA sequence: TGTGCCAGCATCAGGGGACTAGCGGGGGCTTACTACGAGCAGTACGTC. Protein product: CASIRGLAGAYYEQYV.